The subject of this entry is one T cell receptor beta chain. Sequencing of unsorted PBMC DNA was carried out using ten immunoSEQ deep assay plates. Assay: immunoSEQ multiplex PCR; the TCRdb copy retains only in-frame clones and omits some. The table includes fewer than 600,000 clones, roughly four fifths detected once. This record belongs to a study of shared clonotypes between healthy human individuals. The CDR3 is 14 amino acids. Per the germline V gene, CDR1 is SGHTA and CDR2 is FQGTGA. V lost 5 bases to trimming and J lost 5 bases, with 16 bases between them. The sequencing sample was made of PBMCs. This receptor was taken from a woman in her thirties or forties in good health. Some clones in this sample may be carry-over from other donors' samples. V usage is TRBV7-3 and J usage is TRBJ2-7; D perhaps matches TRBD1 (7 bases). CDR3 region: CASSPGQGGNEQYF. The CDR3 nucleotides are TGTGCCAGCAGCCCCGGTCAGGGGGGAAACGAGCAGTACTTC.